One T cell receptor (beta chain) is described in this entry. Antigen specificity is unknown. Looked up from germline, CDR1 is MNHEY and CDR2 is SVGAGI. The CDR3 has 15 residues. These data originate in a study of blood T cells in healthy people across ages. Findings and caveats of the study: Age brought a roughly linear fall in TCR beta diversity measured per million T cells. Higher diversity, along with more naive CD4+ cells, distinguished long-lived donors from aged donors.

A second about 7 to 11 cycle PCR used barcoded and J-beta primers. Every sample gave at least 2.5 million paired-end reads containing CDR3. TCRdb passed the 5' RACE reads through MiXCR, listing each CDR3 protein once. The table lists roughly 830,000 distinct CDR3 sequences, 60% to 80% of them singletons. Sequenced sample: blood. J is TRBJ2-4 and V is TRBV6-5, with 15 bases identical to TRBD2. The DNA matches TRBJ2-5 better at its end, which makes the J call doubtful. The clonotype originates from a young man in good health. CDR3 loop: CASDSGLAGGETQYF. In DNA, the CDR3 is TGTGCCAGCGATTCGGGACTAGCGGGGGGAGAGACCCAGTACTTC.